This T cell receptor (beta chain) emerged from a study of blood T cell repertoires in COVID-19. For the study at large: Sources were T cells, B-cell-depleted T cells, or PBMCs; the material itself was cDNA or gDNA.

Before they entered the study, exposed participants had met a COVID-19 case within 2 weeks. In the original analysis: Nucleated cell counts were estimated from reference gene primer amplification. Generated by immunoSEQ multiplex PCR, the TCRdb table keeps only in-frame clones and is missing some. The V and J calls and clone size were taken over from that table, and D and trimming were inferred from the DNA. The sample contains around 200,000 clones, approximately 86% of which appear only once. Specimen: PBMCs or T cells enriched from blood (not recorded which). The clonotype was recovered from a woman in her thirties who had been exposed to COVID-19.

DNA for the CDR3: TGCAGCACTTCGACAGATTCCTATGGCTACACCTTC. Translated: CSTSTDSYGYTF. This sequence joins TRBV29-1 and TRBJ1-2; tentatively, D is TRBD1 (5 bases). V shed 8 bases and J shed 4 bases, with 14 bases lying between them. CDR3 size: 12 residues. CDR1 and CDR2 (germline): SQVTM, ANQGSEA.